The rows below give T cell receptor beta chains drawn from one sample of a study of read filtering for tumor transcriptome and immune sequencing. TCRdb analysed the reads with MiXCR anew, one entry per CDR3 protein. This sample has about 38,000 distinct CDR3 sequences, with 14% found just once. The sample taken for sequencing was a population of CD138-negative cells sorted from bone marrow. All receptors come from a donor at least 40 years old with multiple myeloma. Both conserved end residues are trimmed from each CDR3. Each record gives: CDR3 length, J gene, V gene, CDR3 protein.

len: 13; j_gene: TRBJ2-3; v_gene: TRBV10-3; CDR3aa: AIRYGGESTDTQY
len: 13; j_gene: TRBJ2-2; v_gene: TRBV20-1; CDR3aa: SAPNRQVNTGELF
len: 12; j_gene: TRBJ2-3; v_gene: TRBV7-9; CDR3aa: ASSLRAGGGTQY
len: 12; j_gene: TRBJ2-2; v_gene: TRBV11-2; CDR3aa: ASSPWTGTGELF
len: 13; j_gene: TRBJ2-5; v_gene: TRBV11-2; CDR3aa: ASSLARTVWETQY
len: 15; j_gene: TRBJ2-6; v_gene: TRBV6-5; CDR3aa: ASSRGGRASGANVLT
len: 11; j_gene: TRBJ1-1; v_gene: TRBV20-1; CDR3aa: SQFTGVWTEAF
len: 15; j_gene: TRBJ2-3; v_gene: TRBV7-8; CDR3aa: ASSKSGLAGQTDTQY
len: 9; j_gene: TRBJ2-7; v_gene: TRBV20-1; CDR3aa: SAAHAYEQY
len: 13; j_gene: TRBJ2-3; v_gene: TRBV3-1; CDR3aa: ASSQDGAWGDTQY
len: 11; j_gene: TRBJ1-5; v_gene: TRBV7-9; CDR3aa: ASSSGDYGPQH
len: 12; j_gene: TRBJ1-2; v_gene: TRBV18; CDR3aa: ASSPLDSLYGYT
len: 11; j_gene: TRBJ1-4; v_gene: TRBV7-2; CDR3aa: ASSFGLNEKLF
len: 16; j_gene: TRBJ2-2; v_gene: TRBV7-3; CDR3aa: ASSSNSGQGLLSGELF
len: 12; j_gene: TRBJ2-7; v_gene: TRBV5-1; CDR3aa: ASSLQGRDYVQY
len: 17; j_gene: TRBJ2-1; v_gene: TRBV3-1; CDR3aa: ASSQVWGEATDFKNEQF
len: 16; j_gene: TRBJ2-1; v_gene: TRBV20-1; CDR3aa: SARDSAGGVGSYNEQF
len: 12; j_gene: TRBJ1-1; v_gene: TRBV7-6; CDR3aa: ASSSGWRTTEAF
len: 16; j_gene: TRBJ2-3; v_gene: TRBV10-2; CDR3aa: AAMLEPGQGVETDTQY
len: 16; j_gene: TRBJ1-4; v_gene: TRBV4-1; CDR3aa: ASSQETRSWGTDEKPF
len: 12; j_gene: TRBJ1-1; v_gene: TRBV11-2; CDR3aa: ASSAQGLSTEAS
len: 14; j_gene: TRBJ2-1; v_gene: TRBV11-1; CDR3aa: ASSLGTGSSYNEQF
len: 12; j_gene: TRBJ2-3; v_gene: TRBV29-1; CDR3aa: SVEDTVVRDTQY
len: 14; j_gene: TRBJ2-5; v_gene: TRBV12-3/TRBV12-4; CDR3aa: ASSRPGTTLGETQY
len: 12; j_gene: TRBJ1-1; v_gene: TRBV12-3/TRBV12-4; CDR3aa: ASSLSQGNTEAF
len: 13; j_gene: TRBJ2-1; v_gene: TRBV30; CDR3aa: AWSPRDRGPREQF
len: 16; j_gene: TRBJ2-7; v_gene: TRBV20-1; CDR3aa: SARDVFYETGASYEQY
len: 15; j_gene: TRBJ1-1; v_gene: TRBV4-2; CDR3aa: ASSQILPGAWNTEAF
len: 13; j_gene: TRBJ1-1; v_gene: TRBV20-1; CDR3aa: SARDVARKNSEAF
len: 11; j_gene: TRBJ1-1; v_gene: TRBV10-3; CDR3aa: AIGRQPGAEAF
len: 13; j_gene: TRBJ2-1; v_gene: TRBV6-5; CDR3aa: ASSRGAGDHNEQF
len: 11; j_gene: TRBJ1-1; v_gene: TRBV29-1; CDR3aa: SVTPGTGREAF
len: 10; j_gene: TRBJ1-5; v_gene: TRBV7-9; CDR3aa: ASSGGNQPQH
len: 13; j_gene: TRBJ2-2; v_gene: TRBV4-3; CDR3aa: ASSPKPGNTGELF
len: 12; j_gene: TRBJ1-1; v_gene: TRBV6-6; CDR3aa: ASTETGVGTEAF
len: 11; j_gene: TRBJ2-1; v_gene: TRBV28; CDR3aa: ASSLFSPDEQF
len: 14; j_gene: TRBJ2-2; v_gene: TRBV28; CDR3aa: ASKLAGVLGTGELF
len: 11; j_gene: TRBJ1-2; v_gene: TRBV28; CDR3aa: ASRLGQYYGYT
len: 11; j_gene: TRBJ2-7; v_gene: TRBV12-3/TRBV12-4; CDR3aa: ASRSGGTYEQY
len: 12; j_gene: TRBJ2-3; v_gene: TRBV6-1; CDR3aa: ASSGQGVTDTQY
len: 12; j_gene: TRBJ1-2; v_gene: TRBV6-1; CDR3aa: ASSEQGIGYGYT
len: 10; j_gene: TRBJ2-2; v_gene: TRBV7-3; CDR3aa: ATRTDLGELF
len: 11; j_gene: TRBJ1-3; v_gene: TRBV29-1; CDR3aa: SVANLARNTIY
len: 14; j_gene: TRBJ1-1; v_gene: TRBV12-3/TRBV12-4; CDR3aa: ASSFPAGRDDTEAF
len: 13; j_gene: TRBJ2-7; v_gene: TRBV6-5; CDR3aa: AGSYGGQGHHEQY
len: 12; j_gene: TRBJ1-1; v_gene: TRBV6-5; CDR3aa: ASEGKGRKTEAF
len: 12; j_gene: TRBJ1-1; v_gene: TRBV30; CDR3aa: AWSGDSPWSEAF
len: 13; j_gene: TRBJ2-3; v_gene: TRBV20-1; CDR3aa: SGHTGTGMVDTQY
len: 14; j_gene: TRBJ2-2; v_gene: TRBV20-1; CDR3aa: SARENRLGDTGELF
len: 14; j_gene: TRBJ2-2; v_gene: TRBV7-9; CDR3aa: ASIPTVTGITGELF
len: 12; j_gene: TRBJ1-1; v_gene: TRBV30; CDR3aa: AWSVRGYRTEAF
len: 12; j_gene: TRBJ1-4; v_gene: TRBV12-3/TRBV12-4; CDR3aa: ASSLTGGNEKLF
len: 8; j_gene: TRBJ1-1; v_gene: TRBV20-1; CDR3aa: SAKDYEAF
len: 13; j_gene: TRBJ1-1; v_gene: TRBV11-2; CDR3aa: ASSSPTGRNTEAF
len: 12; j_gene: TRBJ1-1; v_gene: TRBV19; CDR3aa: ASSIQTVNTEAF
len: 13; j_gene: TRBJ2-3; v_gene: TRBV27; CDR3aa: ASSFGWGDTDTQY